The 29 T cell receptor beta chains presented below share a single source sample, sequenced in a study of blood T cell repertoires in COVID-19. TCRdb keeps only in-frame clones here, not all; method: immunoSEQ multiplex PCR. In the table there are 35,000 to 50,000 clones, 87% of which are singletons. What was sequenced was peripheral blood. These receptors originate from a man aged 55 to 70 with acute or convalescent COVID-19.

The chain uses TRBV24-1 and TRBJ2-1, with a possible D match to TRBD2 (6 bases). The CDR3 spans 13 residues. The ends were cut back, 4 bases at V and 5 bases at J, with 8 bases in the middle. Germline CDR1 is KGHDR and CDR2 is SFDVKD. The CDR3 loop reads CATSDGGNNEQFF. The CDR3 DNA is TGTGCCACCAGTGACGGGGGTAACAATGAGCAGTTCTTC.

The V gene is TRBV27, the J gene TRBJ2-4; 12 bases match TRBD2. Looked up from germline, CDR1 is MNHEY and CDR2 is SMNVEV (reference sequence). The V and J ends lost 5 bases and 9 bases, in that order; junction bases with no gene match: 8. This CDR3 is 15 amino acids long. CDR3 coding DNA: TGTGCCAGCAGTCCCACTAGCGGGGGGACTAGCATTCAGTACTTC. It codes for CASSPTSGGTSIQYF.

The chain carries TRBV7-3 and TRBJ1-6, with 7 positions matching TRBD1. Germline trimming cut 5 bases from V and 9 bases from J; bases unmatched to any gene: 7. The CDR3 is 14 residues long. The germline V gene has CDR1 SGHTA and CDR2 FQGTGA. The CDR3 loop reads CASSRDSFGSPLHF. CDR3 nucleotides: TGTGCCAGCAGCCGGGACAGCTTTGGTTCACCCCTCCACTTT.

This clone was recorded only once. This chain connects TRBV2 to TRBJ1-2; TRBD1 is a possible D gene (6 bases). The CDR3 contains 13 residues. V lost 5 bases to trimming and J lost 1 base, with 8 bases between them. Germline lookup yields CDR1 SNHLY and CDR2 FYNNEI. DNA of the CDR3: TGTGCCAGCAGTTACAGGGATAACTATGGCTACACCTTC. This codes for CASSYRDNYGYTF.

In this sample, this clone turned up a few times. The chain is built from TRBV30 and TRBJ1-5, with a weak D call TRBD1 (6 bases). The germline CDR1 and CDR2 sequences are GTSNPN and SVGIG (reference sequence). This CDR3 has 15 residues. V lost 0 bases and J 4 bases, leaving 13 bases between the germline ends. CDR3 loop: CAWSVLGTRNQPQHF. The DNA of the CDR3 is TGTGCCTGGAGTGTACTCGGGACAAGGAATCAGCCCCAGCATTTT.

This rearrangement joins TRBV11-3 to TRBJ2-1, with no clear D. V was clipped by 0 bases and J by 9 bases, with 6 bases between them. Germline assignment: CDR1 SGHNT and CDR2 YENEEA. The CDR3 has 12 residues. CDR3 sequence reads: CASSLDIREQFF. The CDR3 coding sequence is TGTGCCAGCAGCTTAGATATTCGTGAGCAGTTCTTC.

The chain combines TRBV28 with TRBJ1-4; D is uncertain. The germline V gene has CDR1 MDHEN and CDR2 SYDVKM. The CDR3 runs 13 residues. V was trimmed by 5 bases and J by 14 bases, leaving 18 bases between them. The CDR3 DNA reads TGTGCCAGCAGTACTAGGGCGGGCAAGAGGCTGTTTTTT. Translation: CASSTRAGKRLFF.

This clone was counted a few times. The V gene is TRBV7-2, the J gene TRBJ2-7; D ambiguous. The length of the CDR3 is 13 residues. V shed 7 bases and J shed 0 bases, with 10 bases lying between them. Germline CDR1 and CDR2: SGHTA and FQGNSA. The CDR3 loop reads CASTPGSSYEQYF. The CDR3 region has the DNA TGTGCCAGCACCCCCGGTTCCTCCTACGAGCAGTACTTC.

The chain carries TRBV6-5 and TRBJ1-2; TRBD1 aligns across 8 bases. Looked up from germline, CDR1 is MNHEY and CDR2 is SVGAGI. The CDR3 runs to 13 residues. The J segment lost 6 bases and the V segment lost 10 bases, leaving 10 bases of the junction unmatched. The CDR3: CATRGQGWNGYTF. CDR3 in DNA: TGTGCCACCCGCGGACAGGGCTGGAATGGCTACACCTTC.

This clone was observed a single time. This chain connects TRBV18 to TRBJ2-1; TRBD2 aligns across 9 bases. The CDR3 extends over 15 amino acids. CDR1 and CDR2 (germline): KGHSH, LQKENI. The trim removed 6 bases at V and 0 bases at J, leaving 3 bases unmatched. The CDR3 region is CASSLTSGSYNEQFF. CDR3 nucleotides: TGTGCCAGCTCCCTGACTAGCGGCTCCTACAATGAGCAGTTCTTC.

The sample holds one count of this clone. The chain has TRBV5-6 and TRBJ2-7, with 9 bases that match TRBD1. CDR3 length: 14 amino acids. The germline CDR1 and CDR2 sequences are SGHDT and YYEEEE. The junction had 4 bases not matched to a gene; V was cut back by 2 bases and J by 4 bases. This chain's CDR3 is CASSFGQGMYEQYF. Here the CDR3 DNA reads TGTGCCAGCAGCTTTGGACAGGGGATGTACGAGCAGTACTTC.

The V gene is TRBV6-5, the J gene TRBJ2-5, with D tentatively TRBD2 (6 bases). The CDR3 is made up of 13 amino acids. V was cut by 2 bases and J by 5 bases, with 9 bases left in between. CDR1 MNHEY and CDR2 SVGAGI come from the germline V gene. The CDR3 region is CASSYGRKETQYF. CDR3 nucleotide sequence: TGTGCCAGCAGTTACGGGAGGAAGGAGACCCAGTACTTC.

The CDR3 region has the DNA TGTGCCAGCAGCCCCGGGGGGGGAAACACCATATATTTT. This gives the protein CASSPGGGNTIYF. The chain has TRBV7-9 and TRBJ1-3, with D possibly matching TRBD1 (5 bases). The germline CDR1 and CDR2 sequences are SEHNR and FQNEAQ (reference sequence). The CDR3 spans 13 residues. V shed 5 bases and J shed 4 bases, with 9 bases lying between them.

The rearrangement joins TRBV4-3 to TRBJ2-7; 9 bases are shared with TRBD1. Per germline, CDR1 LGHNA and CDR2 YSLEER. With V trimmed by 0 bases and J by 1 base, 10 bases remained unmatched. The CDR3 loop spans 18 amino acids. CDR3 residues: CASSQETDPGQGSYEQYF. The CDR3 DNA is TGCGCCAGCAGCCAAGAAACCGATCCGGGACAGGGATCCTACGAGCAGTACTTC.

This clone was detected a few times. V usage is TRBV6-5 and J usage is TRBJ1-1; TRBD1 matches at 7 bases. The V segment lost 4 bases and the J segment 1 base; nucleotides outside the gene matches: 9. Germline CDR1 is MNHEY and CDR2 is SVGAGI. This CDR3 contains 16 residues. The CDR3 sequence is CASSLNRGAGNTEAFF. CDR3 coding DNA: TGTGCCAGCAGTTTAAACAGGGGAGCGGGGAACACTGAAGCTTTCTTT.

This chain joins TRBV14 and TRBJ1-5, with a possible D match to TRBD1 (5 bases). The CDR3 consists of 15 residues. The V gene's germline CDR1 is SGHDN and CDR2 FVKESK. Trimming took 4 bases from V and 3 from J, leaving 13 bases between them. The CDR3 DNA sequence: TGTGCCAGCAGCCCGGCGGGGACCTACAATCAGCCCCAGCATTTT. It yields the protein CASSPAGTYNQPQHF.

The V and J genes are TRBV5-4 and TRBJ2-7; TRBD2 matches 9 bases. Germline values: CDR1 SGHNT, CDR2 YYREEE (reference sequence). The CDR3 totals 17 residues. V lost 0 bases to trimming and J lost 3 bases; unmatched junction nucleotides: 10. CDR3 sequence reads: CASSLEYSGGSNYEQYF. Here the CDR3 DNA reads TGTGCCAGCAGCTTGGAGTACAGCGGGGGGTCCAACTACGAGCAGTACTTC.

V and J are TRBV5-5 and TRBJ1-5; D is ambiguous. V lost 3 bases and J 0 bases, leaving 10 bases between the germline ends. Looked up from germline, CDR1 is SGHKS and CDR2 is YYEKEE (reference sequence). The length of the CDR3 is 15 residues. The CDR3 here is CASSSGGVSNQPQHF. CDR3 in DNA: TGTGCCAGCAGCTCCGGAGGAGTTAGCAATCAGCCCCAGCATTTT.

This clone has only one observation. The chain joins TRBV6-1 to TRBJ1-1, with 7 bases identical to TRBD1. CDR1 MNHNS and CDR2 SASEGT come from the germline V gene. The CDR3 loop spans 13 amino acids. After removal of 2 bases from V and 3 bases from J, the junction contained 0 bases not matched to a gene. The DNA of the CDR3 is TGTGCCAGCAGTGAACAGGGGGACACTGAAGCTTTCTTT. Translation: CASSEQGDTEAFF.

This clone has just one count. J is TRBJ1-2 and V is TRBV19; TRBD1 aligns across 7 bases. This CDR3 spans 15 amino acids. From germline, CDR1 is LNHDA and CDR2 SQIVND (reference sequence). The V gene end was trimmed by 0 bases and the J gene end by 4 bases; junction bases not matched to a gene: 5. The CDR3 nucleotides read TGTGCCAGTAGTATAGACGGACAGGCGATCTATGGCTACACCTTC. Translation: CASSIDGQAIYGYTF.

The chain joins TRBV3-1 (or the pseudogene TRBV3-2) to TRBJ2-7; TRBD2 is a possible D gene (5 bases). Per germline, CDR1 LGHDT and CDR2 YNNKEL (reference sequence). The CDR3 consists of 14 residues. V was shortened by 4 bases and J by 3 bases, with 13 bases between the two germline ends. CDR3 region: CASSPGWGYYEQYF. Here the CDR3 DNA reads TGTGCCAGCAGCCCGGGGTGGGGTTACTACGAGCAGTACTTC.

J is TRBJ1-1 and V is TRBV27; D uncertain. The CDR3 extends over 14 amino acids. V was cut by 5 bases and J by 0 bases, with 10 bases left in between. Looked up from germline, CDR1 is MNHEY and CDR2 is SMNVEV (reference sequence). The CDR3 nucleotides read TGTGCCAGCAGTCCAAGTGCGATGAACACTGAAGCTTTCTTT. This gives the protein CASSPSAMNTEAFF.

The genes are TRBV7-2 and TRBJ2-7, with TRBD2 matching 7 bases. From germline, CDR1 is SGHTA and CDR2 FQGNSA. The V segment lost 5 bases and the J segment 2 bases; nucleotides outside the gene matches: 6. The CDR3 covers 14 residues. Written as DNA, the CDR3 is TGTGCCAGCAGCCCCGGCGGGGGTCCCTACGAGCAGTACTTC. It translates to CASSPGGGPYEQYF.

The chain uses TRBV19 and TRBJ2-7, with 11 bases lining up with TRBD2. The CDR3 has 15 amino acids. Germline CDR1 LNHDA, CDR2 SQIVND (reference sequence). Unmatched junction bases numbered 6, after V lost 7 bases and J lost 1 base. CDR3: CASTPSGGSSYEQYF. In DNA form, the CDR3 reads TGTGCCAGTACCCCTAGCGGGGGGTCATCCTACGAGCAGTACTTC.

The rearrangement uses TRBV6-5 and TRBJ1-1, with 7 bases identical to TRBD1. V gave up 8 bases and J gave up 2 bases; unmatched junction bases: 2. There are 12 residues in the CDR3. In germline, CDR1 is MNHEY, CDR2 SVGAGI. Here the CDR3 reads CASQGGNTEAFF. DNA of the CDR3: TGTGCCAGCCAGGGGGGCAACACTGAAGCTTTCTTT.

The chain recombines TRBV7-6 with TRBJ2-1; D may be TRBD1 (6 bases). V was cut by 5 bases and J by 3 bases, with 11 bases left in between. The CDR3 totals 14 residues. CDR1 and CDR2 from the germline V gene are SGHVS and FNYEAQ. The CDR3 nucleotides read TGTGCCAGCAGCCCCGGGACATACTACAATGAGCAGTTCTTC. It yields the protein CASSPGTYYNEQFF.

V and J are TRBV6-6 and TRBJ2-7; D is possibly TRBD2 (6 bases). V was cut by 5 bases and J by 0 bases, with 14 bases left in between. CDR3 size: 15 residues. The germline V gene encodes CDR1 MNHNY and CDR2 SVGAGI (reference sequence). The CDR3 DNA sequence: TGTGCCAGCAGTCCGGGGGACGGCCTCTCCTACGAGCAGTACTTC. This sequence encodes CASSPGDGLSYEQYF.

The chain combines TRBV19 with TRBJ2-1, with 12 bases aligning to TRBD1. The CDR3 is made up of 16 amino acids. Trimming took 5 bases from V and 7 from J; bases not matched to a gene: 9. Germline lookup yields CDR1 LNHDA and CDR2 SQIVND (reference sequence). The chain's CDR3 is CASSLTGTGGQNEQFF. The CDR3 DNA sequence: TGTGCCAGTAGTCTAACCGGGACAGGGGGCCAGAATGAGCAGTTCTTC.

The chain combines TRBV21-1 with TRBJ1-3. TRBV21-1 is listed as a pseudogene. The CDR3 runs 13 residues. This chain's CDR3 is CASSPIDGNTIYF. The CDR3 bases are TGTGCCAGCAGCCCTATCGACGGGAACACCATATATTTT.